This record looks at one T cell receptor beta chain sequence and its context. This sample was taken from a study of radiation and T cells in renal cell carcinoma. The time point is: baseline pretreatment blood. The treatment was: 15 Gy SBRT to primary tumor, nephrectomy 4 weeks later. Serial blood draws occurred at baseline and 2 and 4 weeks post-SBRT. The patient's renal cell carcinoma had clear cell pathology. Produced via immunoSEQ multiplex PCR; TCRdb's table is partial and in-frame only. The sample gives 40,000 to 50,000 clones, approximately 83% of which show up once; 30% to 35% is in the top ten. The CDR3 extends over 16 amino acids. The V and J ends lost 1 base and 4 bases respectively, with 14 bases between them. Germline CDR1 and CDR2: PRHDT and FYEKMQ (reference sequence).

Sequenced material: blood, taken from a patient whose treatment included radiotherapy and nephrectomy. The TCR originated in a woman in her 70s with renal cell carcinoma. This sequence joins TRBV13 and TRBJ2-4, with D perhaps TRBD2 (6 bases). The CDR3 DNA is TGTGCCAGCAGCTTAGCGGGGGATATTATAAAAAACATTCAGTACTTC. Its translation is CASSLAGDIIKNIQYF.